The TCR beta chain under discussion was sequenced for a study of blood T cell repertoires in COVID-19. The CDR3 spans 13 residues. CDR1 is MDHEN and CDR2 is SYDVKM in the germline V gene. Trimming took 6 bases from V and 5 from J; bases not matched to a gene: 1. The participants were between 18 and 89 years old and came from some 25 US areas. Participants' own reports of clinical history determined their cohort assignment. Two negative PCRs, clearance, or symptom resolution had been documented for recovered Cohort 3 donors. Sequencing used immunoSEQ multiplex PCR; TCRdb keeps in-frame clones, though not all of them. The sample lists 150,000 to 200,000 clones, 75% to 90% seen once, with around 13% in the top ten.

This clonotype originated in a woman in her fifties or sixties who had recovered from COVID-19. The sample was PBMCs or T cells enriched from blood (not recorded which). The chain uses TRBV28 and TRBJ1-6, with 7 nucleotides matching TRBD1. The CDR3 region is CASRTGNNSPLHF. CDR3 bases: TGTGCCAGCAGGACAGGGAATAATTCACCCCTCCACTTT.